This note documents a single T cell receptor (beta chain) sequence. This sample's treatment: oral pan-JAK inhibitor, 5-10 mg twice daily. Sequencing relied on a cDNA template that was reverse transcribed from extracted RNA. The repertoire was sequenced with immunoSEQ multiplex PCR; TCRdb's copy has only in-frame clones and lacks some. This table has 100,000 to 130,000 clones, about four fifths appearing once. The CDR3 loop spans 17 amino acids. The V end lost 1 base, the J end lost 8 bases, and 21 bases lay between the germline ends. Looked up from germline, CDR1 is SEHNR and CDR2 is FQNEAQ (reference sequence). The sample is drawn from a study of CD8+ T cells in alopecia areata.

This clonotype was sampled from a human donor with alopecia areata. The chain joins TRBV7-9 to TRBJ2-1; D gene unclear. Material: CD8+ T cells sorted from blood, obtained at week 24, from a patient treated with tofacitinib. CDR3 nucleotides: TGTGCCAGCAGCTTAGAGGCGTTGGCTTCCGGGTGGGATGAGCAGTTCTTC. This encodes CASSLEALASGWDEQFF.